The clone carrying this T cell receptor beta chain was picked up one time. The repertoire was sequenced with immunoSEQ multiplex PCR; TCRdb's copy has only in-frame clones and lacks some. The sample lists about 4,900 clones, roughly 72% occurring once. These data come from a study of immune cell composition in non-small cell lung cancer. This CDR3 has 19 amino acids. V shed 4 bases, J shed 5 bases, and the junction held 15 bases outside the gene matches. Germline V CDR1 and CDR2: SGHRS, YFSETQ. Normal lung was sampled as far from the tumour as possible, at least 3 cm. V usage is TRBV5-1 and J usage is TRBJ1-4, with 12 bases matching TRBD1. The source material was non-adjacent lung tissue. This sequence was found in a human donor with non-small cell lung cancer. The CDR3, as DNA: TGCGCCAGCAGCCCCGGGACAGGGGGCTTCGAACTCTTGAATGAAAAACTGTTTTTT. Translation: CASSPGTGGFELLNEKLFF.